These 16 T cell receptor beta chains share one sample of origin, sequenced in a study of T cell clones after liver transplantation. The method was immunoSEQ multiplex PCR; TCRdb's version includes in-frame clones alone and lacks a portion of them. The sample has about 51,000 clones; approximately 87% are singletons. The sequencing here drew on CD8+ T cells from blood, taken 12 months after liver transplant. These receptors were taken from a human patient who received a liver transplant. Certain T cells may be donor cells from the graft.

The chain is built from TRBV5-4 and TRBJ1-2, with D possibly TRBD1 on 6 matching bases. The CDR3 contains 14 residues. Trimming cost V 2 bases and J 4 bases, with 12 bases left between them. Germline V gives CDR1 SGHNT, CDR2 YYREEE (reference sequence). CDR3 nucleotides: TGTGCCAGCAGCTTCGACAGGACCTCCTATGGCTACACCTTC. Protein sequence: CASSFDRTSYGYTF.

DNA of the CDR3: TGTGCCAGCAGCGCGCGGACAGGGAATTCCTACAATGAGCAGTTCTTC. It is translated as CASSARTGNSYNEQFF. The chain uses TRBV7-9 and TRBJ2-1; 8 bases align to TRBD1. The CDR3 runs 16 residues. Unmatched junction bases numbered 7, after V lost 5 bases and J lost 1 base. The germline CDR1 and CDR2 sequences are SEHNR and FQNEAQ (reference sequence).

J is TRBJ1-2 and V is TRBV28; D not resolved. Trimming took off 1 base at V and 2 bases at J, with 14 bases between the two ends. CDR3 length: 16 residues. Germline values: CDR1 MDHEN, CDR2 SYDVKM. The CDR3 coding sequence is TGTGCCAGCAGTTTATCTCCGGGGTATCAGAACTATGGCTACACCTTC. It yields the protein CASSLSPGYQNYGYTF.

J is TRBJ1-1 and V is TRBV4-1, with a weak D call TRBD1 (5 bases). Germline CDR1 MGHRA, CDR2 YSYEKL. Trimming cost V 1 base and J 3 bases, with 9 bases left between them. The CDR3 is 14 amino acids. The CDR3 loop reads CASSQAVGHTEAFF. The CDR3 nucleotides read TGCGCCAGCAGCCAAGCAGTGGGACACACTGAAGCTTTCTTT.

The chain employs TRBV7-8 and TRBJ1-1; no clear D. Trimming took 5 bases from V and 1 from J, leaving 14 bases between them. From germline, CDR1 is SGHVS and CDR2 FQNEAQ. The CDR3 covers 15 residues. The CDR3 loop is CASSPGGQENTEAFF. DNA of the CDR3: TGTGCCAGCAGCCCCGGTGGTCAAGAGAACACTGAAGCTTTCTTT.

The chain carries TRBV11-1 and TRBJ2-7; 11 bases are shared with TRBD2. The junction had 8 bases not matched to a gene; V was cut back by 5 bases and J by 2 bases. CDR1 and CDR2 from the germline V gene are SGHAT and FQDESV (reference sequence). The CDR3 extends over 16 amino acids. The DNA of the CDR3 is TGTGCCAGCAGCCTCCCGACTAGCGGGAAGCCCTACGAGCAGTACTTC. Its protein product is CASSLPTSGKPYEQYF.

The rearrangement links TRBV5-8 to TRBJ1-4, with D possibly TRBD1 on 5 matching bases. Per germline, CDR1 SGHTS and CDR2 YDEGEE. Trimming cost V 4 bases and J 3 bases, with 16 bases left between them. This CDR3 has 16 amino acids. CDR3 residues: CASSTPLTDPNEKLFF. CDR3 coding DNA: TGTGCCAGCAGCACCCCCCTGACAGACCCTAATGAAAAACTGTTTTTT.

V usage is TRBV27 and J usage is TRBJ1-5; 8 bases fit TRBD1. Germline lookup yields CDR1 MNHEY and CDR2 SMNVEV (reference sequence). This CDR3 contains 18 residues. V lost 0 bases and J lost 5; bases outside the gene matches: 12. DNA for the CDR3: TGTGCCAGCAGTTTATCGCAACCGGAGACAGGGGCCTATCAGCCCCAGCATTTT. This gives the protein CASSLSQPETGAYQPQHF.

V gene TRBV7-9 combines with J gene TRBJ1-2, with 7 bases identical to TRBD1. Per the germline V gene, CDR1 is SEHNR and CDR2 is FQNEAQ (reference sequence). This CDR3 is 16 amino acids long. Trimming cost V 5 bases and J 6 bases; bases outside gene matches: 15. The CDR3 protein is CASSLGGDSFVNGYTF. The CDR3 coding sequence is TGTGCCAGCAGCCTCGGGGGGGACAGCTTCGTTAATGGCTACACCTTC. Based on the CDR3 plus reference TRBV7-9 and TRBJ1-2, the full variable domain is DTGVSQNPRHKITKRGQNVTFRCDPISEHNRLYWYRQTLGQGPEFLTYFQNEAQLEKSRLLSDRFSAERPKGSFSTLEIQRTEQGDSAMYLCASSLGGDSFVNGYTFGSGTRLTVV.

This chain joins TRBV4-1 and TRBJ2-2; D unclear. The germline V gene has CDR1 MGHRA and CDR2 YSYEKL. V was clipped by 0 bases and J by 7 bases, with 12 bases between them. The CDR3 has 15 residues. The CDR3 reads CASSQDRPYGGELFF. As DNA, the CDR3 is TGCGCCAGCAGCCAAGATCGGCCCTACGGCGGGGAGCTGTTTTTT.

The chain has TRBV29-1 and TRBJ1-1, with D unclear. This CDR3 comprises 14 residues. Germline V CDR1 and CDR2: SQVTM, ANQGSEA. V dropped 7 bases and J dropped 0 bases, with 15 bases sitting between them. The CDR3 DNA is TGCAGCGCACGAGAGATGGAGATGAACACTGAAGCTTTCTTT. Protein sequence: CSAREMEMNTEAFF.

This chain links TRBV28 with TRBJ1-2; 9 bases agree with TRBD1. The CDR3 has 15 amino acids. The germline CDR1 and CDR2 sequences are MDHEN and SYDVKM. The junction had 13 bases not matched to a gene; V was cut back by 6 bases and J by 8 bases. The CDR3 region is CASRETGGSLGGYTF. The CDR3, as DNA: TGTGCCAGCAGGGAGACAGGGGGTTCTCTTGGGGGCTACACCTTC.

The chain employs TRBV4-2 and TRBJ1-2; 8 nucleotides match TRBD1. CDR1 and CDR2 from the germline V gene are LGHNA and YNFKEQ. V trimming: 1 base; J trimming: 8 bases; junction bases outside the gene matches: 6. The CDR3 length is 14 residues. The CDR3 loop is CASSQGDRGEGYTF. CDR3 sequence (DNA): TGTGCCAGCAGCCAAGGCGACAGGGGAGAGGGCTACACCTTC.

This clone has just one count. The rearrangement uses TRBV9 and TRBJ2-7; D unresolved. The V end lost 2 bases, the J end lost 3 bases, and 12 bases lay between the germline ends. Germline assignment: CDR1 SGDLS and CDR2 YYNGEE. This CDR3 has 14 amino acids. CDR3 nucleotides: TGTGCCAGCAGCGTTGGTCCTGGTTTCTACGAGCAGTACTTC. Protein product: CASSVGPGFYEQYF.

V usage is TRBV19 and J usage is TRBJ1-1, with a possible D match to TRBD1 (6 bases). Germline V gives CDR1 LNHDA, CDR2 SQIVND (reference sequence). Trimming took off 6 bases at V and 4 bases at J, with 15 bases between the two ends. The CDR3 has 14 amino acids. The CDR3 is CASRADRTFTEAFF. The CDR3 coding sequence is TGTGCCAGTAGGGCGGACAGAACCTTCACTGAAGCTTTCTTT.

The genes are TRBV27 and TRBJ1-5; TRBD1 aligns across 9 bases. V gave up 1 base and J gave up 4 bases; unmatched junction bases: 5. Germline CDR1 MNHEY, CDR2 SMNVEV (reference sequence). There are 16 residues in the CDR3. CDR3 nucleotide sequence: TGTGCCAGCAGTTTATGGGGACAGGGAGGGAATCAGCCCCAGCATTTT. Translation: CASSLWGQGGNQPQHF.